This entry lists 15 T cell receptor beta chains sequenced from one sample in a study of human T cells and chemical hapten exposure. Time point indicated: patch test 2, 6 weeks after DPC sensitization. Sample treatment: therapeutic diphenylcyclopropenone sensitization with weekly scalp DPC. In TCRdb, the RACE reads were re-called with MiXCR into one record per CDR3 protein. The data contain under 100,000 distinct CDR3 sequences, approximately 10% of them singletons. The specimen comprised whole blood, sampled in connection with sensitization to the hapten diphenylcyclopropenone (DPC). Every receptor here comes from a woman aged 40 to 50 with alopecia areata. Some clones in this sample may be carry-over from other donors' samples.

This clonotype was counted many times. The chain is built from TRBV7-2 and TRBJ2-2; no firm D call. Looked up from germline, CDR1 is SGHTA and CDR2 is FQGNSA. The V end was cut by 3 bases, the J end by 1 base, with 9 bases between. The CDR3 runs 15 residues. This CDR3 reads CASSFGQMNTGELFF. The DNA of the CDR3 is TGTGCCAGCAGCTTTGGCCAGATGAACACCGGGGAGCTGTTTTTT.

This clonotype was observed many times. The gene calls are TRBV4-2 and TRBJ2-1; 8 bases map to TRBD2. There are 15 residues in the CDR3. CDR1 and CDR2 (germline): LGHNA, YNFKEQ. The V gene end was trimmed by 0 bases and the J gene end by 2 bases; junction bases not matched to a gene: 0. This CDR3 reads CASSQDGGAYNEQFF. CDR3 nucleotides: TGTGCCAGCAGCCAAGACGGGGGGGCCTACAATGAGCAGTTCTTC.

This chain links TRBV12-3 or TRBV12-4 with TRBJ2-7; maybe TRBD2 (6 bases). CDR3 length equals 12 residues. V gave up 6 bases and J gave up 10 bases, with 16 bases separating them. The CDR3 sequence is CASSSPREIQYF. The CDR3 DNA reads TGTGCCAGCAGCTCCCCCCGGGAGATCCAGTACTTC.

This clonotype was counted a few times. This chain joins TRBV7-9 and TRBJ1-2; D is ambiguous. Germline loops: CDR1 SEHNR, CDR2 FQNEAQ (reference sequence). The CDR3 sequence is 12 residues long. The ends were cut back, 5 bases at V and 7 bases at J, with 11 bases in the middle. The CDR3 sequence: CASSLHSGGYTF. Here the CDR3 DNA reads TGTGCCAGCAGCCTCCACTCGGGTGGCTACACCTTC.

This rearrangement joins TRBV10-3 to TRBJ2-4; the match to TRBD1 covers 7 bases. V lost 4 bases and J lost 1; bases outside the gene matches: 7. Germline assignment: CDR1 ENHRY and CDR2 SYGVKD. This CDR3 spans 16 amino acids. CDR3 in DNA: TGTGCCATCAGTGGGAACAGGGGCTCGGCCAAAAACATTCAGTACTTC. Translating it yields CAISGNRGSAKNIQYF.

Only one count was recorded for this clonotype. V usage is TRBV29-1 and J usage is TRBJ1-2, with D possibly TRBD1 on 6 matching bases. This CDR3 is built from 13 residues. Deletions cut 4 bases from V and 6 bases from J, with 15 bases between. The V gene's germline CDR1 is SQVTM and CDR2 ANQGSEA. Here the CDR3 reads CSVGSQGLNGYTF. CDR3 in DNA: TGCAGCGTTGGTTCTCAGGGGCTAAATGGCTACACCTTC.

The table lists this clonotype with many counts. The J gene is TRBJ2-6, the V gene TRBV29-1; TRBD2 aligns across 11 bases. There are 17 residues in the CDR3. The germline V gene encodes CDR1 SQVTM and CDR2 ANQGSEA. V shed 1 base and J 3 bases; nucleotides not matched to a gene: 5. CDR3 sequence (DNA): TGCAGCGTTGAAGGGCTAGCGGGAGGAGATGGGGCCAACGTCCTGACTTTC. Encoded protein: CSVEGLAGGDGANVLTF.

CDR3 sequence (DNA): TGTGCCAGCAGTTGGGCGGATGGCTACACCTTC. The encoded protein is CASSWADGYTF. The V and J genes are TRBV28 and TRBJ1-2; D is unresolved. The germline V gene has CDR1 MDHEN and CDR2 SYDVKM. The CDR3 sequence is 11 residues long. Trimming left V 4 bases short and J 6 bases short, with 6 bases between.

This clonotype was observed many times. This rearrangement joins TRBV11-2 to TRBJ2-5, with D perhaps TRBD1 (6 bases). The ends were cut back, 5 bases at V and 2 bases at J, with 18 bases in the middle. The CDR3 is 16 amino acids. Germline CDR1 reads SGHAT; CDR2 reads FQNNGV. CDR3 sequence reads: CASSLLGQGQQETQYF. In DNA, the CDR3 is TGTGCCAGCAGCCTTCTGGGGCAGGGGCAACAAGAGACCCAGTACTTC.

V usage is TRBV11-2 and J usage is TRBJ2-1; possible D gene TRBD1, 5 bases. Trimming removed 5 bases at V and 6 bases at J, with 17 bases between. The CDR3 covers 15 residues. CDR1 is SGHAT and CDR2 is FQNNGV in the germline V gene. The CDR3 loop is CASSHKMTDPNEQFF. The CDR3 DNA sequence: TGTGCCAGCAGCCATAAAATGACAGACCCCAATGAGCAGTTCTTC.

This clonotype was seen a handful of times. CDR3 protein: CASSLSVTGSGSGNTIYF. The CDR3 DNA follows: TGTGCCAGCAGCTTATCAGTGACAGGGTCGGGCTCCGGAAACACCATATATTTT. The chain links TRBV7-2 to TRBJ1-3; the match to TRBD1 covers 7 bases. Germline loops: CDR1 SGHTA, CDR2 FQGNSA. Unmatched junction bases numbered 14, after V lost 2 bases and J lost 4 bases. The CDR3 runs to 18 residues.

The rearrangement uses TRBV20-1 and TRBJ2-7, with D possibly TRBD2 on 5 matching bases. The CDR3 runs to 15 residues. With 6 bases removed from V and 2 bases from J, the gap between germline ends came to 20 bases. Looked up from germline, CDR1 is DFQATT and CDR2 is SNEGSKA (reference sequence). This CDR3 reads CSAGEKTISTYEQYF. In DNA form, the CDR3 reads TGCAGTGCCGGGGAAAAGACTATTTCAACCTACGAGCAGTACTTC.

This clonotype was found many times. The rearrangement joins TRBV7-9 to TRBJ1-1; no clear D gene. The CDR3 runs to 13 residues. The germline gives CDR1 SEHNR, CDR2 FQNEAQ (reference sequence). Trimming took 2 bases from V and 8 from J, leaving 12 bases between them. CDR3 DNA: TGTGCCAGCAGCTTAAAAAGTCGAATCGAAGCTTTCTTT. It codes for CASSLKSRIEAFF.

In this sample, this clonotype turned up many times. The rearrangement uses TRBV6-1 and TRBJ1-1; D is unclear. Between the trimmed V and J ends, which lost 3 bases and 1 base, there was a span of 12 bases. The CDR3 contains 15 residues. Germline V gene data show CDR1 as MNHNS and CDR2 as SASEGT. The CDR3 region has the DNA TGTGCCAGCAGTGAGAACCCGAGAGGGAACACTGAAGCTTTCTTT. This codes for CASSENPRGNTEAFF.

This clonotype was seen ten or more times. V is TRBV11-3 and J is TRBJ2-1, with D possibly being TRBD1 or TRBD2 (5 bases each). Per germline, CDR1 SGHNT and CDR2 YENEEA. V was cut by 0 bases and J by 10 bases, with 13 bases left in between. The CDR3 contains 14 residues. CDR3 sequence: CASSLESHRGEQFF. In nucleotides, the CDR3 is TGTGCCAGCAGCTTAGAGTCACATCGGGGCGAGCAGTTCTTC.